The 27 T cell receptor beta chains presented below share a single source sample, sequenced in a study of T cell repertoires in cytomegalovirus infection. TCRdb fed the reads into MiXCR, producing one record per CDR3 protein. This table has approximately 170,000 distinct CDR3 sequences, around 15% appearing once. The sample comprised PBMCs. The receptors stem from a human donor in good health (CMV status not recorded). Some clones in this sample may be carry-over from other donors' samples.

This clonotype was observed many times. CDR3 region: CASSHDSAASSYNEQFF. The CDR3 DNA reads TGTGCCAGCAGCCACGATAGTGCGGCGAGCTCCTACAATGAGCAGTTCTTC. V and J are TRBV14 and TRBJ2-1; D is uncertain. Germline V CDR1 and CDR2: SGHDN, FVKESK. This CDR3 has 17 amino acids. V lost 3 bases, J lost 0 bases, and 15 bases lay in between.

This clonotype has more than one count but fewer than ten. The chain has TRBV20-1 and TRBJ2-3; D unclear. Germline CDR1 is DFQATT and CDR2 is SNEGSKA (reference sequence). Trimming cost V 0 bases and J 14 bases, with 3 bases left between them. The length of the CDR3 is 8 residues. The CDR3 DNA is TGCAGTGCTAGAGATCTGTATTTT. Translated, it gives CSARDLYF.

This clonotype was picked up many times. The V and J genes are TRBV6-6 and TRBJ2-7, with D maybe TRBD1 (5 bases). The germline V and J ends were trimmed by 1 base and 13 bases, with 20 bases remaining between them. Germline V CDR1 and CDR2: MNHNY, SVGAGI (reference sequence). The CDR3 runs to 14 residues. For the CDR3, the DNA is TGTGCCAGCAGTTACTTCGAGGACACAAAGGCGTCCTACTTC. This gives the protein CASSYFEDTKASYF.

CDR3 loop: CASSSAWSNEQFF. DNA for the CDR3: TGTGCCAGCAGCTCAGCCTGGAGCAATGAGCAGTTCTTC. This chain uses TRBV7-2 with TRBJ2-1; no clear D gene. The CDR3 runs to 13 residues. CDR1 SGHTA and CDR2 FQGNSA come from the germline V gene. V gave up 4 bases and J gave up 6 bases, with 10 bases separating them.

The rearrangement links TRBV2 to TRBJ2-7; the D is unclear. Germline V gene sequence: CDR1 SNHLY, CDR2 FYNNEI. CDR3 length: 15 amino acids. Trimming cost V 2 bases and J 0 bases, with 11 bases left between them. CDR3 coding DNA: TGTGCCAGCAGTGAAAAATTGGTGAGCTCCTACGAGCAGTACTTC. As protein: CASSEKLVSSYEQYF.

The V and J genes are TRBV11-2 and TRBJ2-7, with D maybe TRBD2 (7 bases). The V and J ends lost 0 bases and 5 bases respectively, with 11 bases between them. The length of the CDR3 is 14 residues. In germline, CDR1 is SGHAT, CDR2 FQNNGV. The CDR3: CASSLERGLNEQYF. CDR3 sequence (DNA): TGTGCCAGCAGCTTAGAGCGGGGGCTGAACGAGCAGTACTTC. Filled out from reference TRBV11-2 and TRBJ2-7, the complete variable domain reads EAGVAQSPRYKIIEKRQSVAFWCNPISGHATLYWYQQILGQGPKLLIQFQNNGVVDDSQLPKDRFSAERLKGVDSTLKIQPAKLEDSAVYLCASSLERGLNEQYFGPGTRLTVT.

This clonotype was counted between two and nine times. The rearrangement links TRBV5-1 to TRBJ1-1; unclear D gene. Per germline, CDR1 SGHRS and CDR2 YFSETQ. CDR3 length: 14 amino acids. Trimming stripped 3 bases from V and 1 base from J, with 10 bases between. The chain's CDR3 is CASSWGFTNTEAFF. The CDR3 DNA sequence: TGCGCCAGCAGCTGGGGTTTCACGAACACTGAAGCTTTCTTT. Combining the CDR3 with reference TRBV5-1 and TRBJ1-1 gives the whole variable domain KAGVTQTPRYLIKTRGQQVTLSCSPISGHRSVSWYQQTPGQGLQFLFEYFSETQRNKGNFPGRFSGRQFSNSRSEMNVSTLELGDSALYLCASSWGFTNTEAFFGQGTRLTVV.

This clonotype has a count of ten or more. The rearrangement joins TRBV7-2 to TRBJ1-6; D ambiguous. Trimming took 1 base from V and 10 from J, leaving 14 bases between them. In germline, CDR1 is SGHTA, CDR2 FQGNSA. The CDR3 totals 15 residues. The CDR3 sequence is CASSLGVSFESPLHF. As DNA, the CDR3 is TGTGCCAGCAGCTTAGGAGTTTCCTTTGAATCACCCCTCCACTTT.

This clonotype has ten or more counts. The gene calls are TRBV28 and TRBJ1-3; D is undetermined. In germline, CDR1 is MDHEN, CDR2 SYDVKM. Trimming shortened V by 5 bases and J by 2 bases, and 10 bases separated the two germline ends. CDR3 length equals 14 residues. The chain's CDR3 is CASSPRVAGNTIYF. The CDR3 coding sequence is TGTGCCAGCAGTCCCCGGGTAGCTGGAAACACCATATATTTT.

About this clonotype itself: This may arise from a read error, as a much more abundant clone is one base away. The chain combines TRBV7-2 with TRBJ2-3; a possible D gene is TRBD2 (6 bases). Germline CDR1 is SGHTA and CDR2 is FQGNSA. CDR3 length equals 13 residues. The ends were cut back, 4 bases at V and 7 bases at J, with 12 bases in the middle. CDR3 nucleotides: TGTGCCAGCAGCTCTAGGACTAACCATACGCAGTATTTT. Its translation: CASSSRTNHTQYF.

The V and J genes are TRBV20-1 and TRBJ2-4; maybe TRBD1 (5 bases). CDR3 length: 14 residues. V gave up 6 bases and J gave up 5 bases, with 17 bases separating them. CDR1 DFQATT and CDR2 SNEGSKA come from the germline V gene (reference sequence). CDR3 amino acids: CSAGAQGRENIQYF. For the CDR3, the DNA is TGCAGTGCCGGCGCGCAGGGAAGGGAAAACATTCAGTACTTC.

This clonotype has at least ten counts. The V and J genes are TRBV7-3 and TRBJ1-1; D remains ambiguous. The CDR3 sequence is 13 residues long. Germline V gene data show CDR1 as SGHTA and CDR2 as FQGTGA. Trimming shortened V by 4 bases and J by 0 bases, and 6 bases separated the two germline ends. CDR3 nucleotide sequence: TGTGCCAGCAGCTCCGGACTGAACACTGAAGCTTTCTTT. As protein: CASSSGLNTEAFF.

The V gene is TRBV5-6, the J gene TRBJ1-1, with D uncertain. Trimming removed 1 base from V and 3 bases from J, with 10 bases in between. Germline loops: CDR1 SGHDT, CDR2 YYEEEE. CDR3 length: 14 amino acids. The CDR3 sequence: CASSLRGWDTEAFF. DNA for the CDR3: TGTGCCAGCAGCTTGAGAGGGTGGGACACTGAAGCTTTCTTT.

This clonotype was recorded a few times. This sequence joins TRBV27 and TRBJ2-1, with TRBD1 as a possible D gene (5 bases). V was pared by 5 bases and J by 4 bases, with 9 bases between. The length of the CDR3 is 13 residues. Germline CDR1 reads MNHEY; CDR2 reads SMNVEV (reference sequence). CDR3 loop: CASSRQLYNEQFF. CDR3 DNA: TGTGCCAGCAGTCGACAGCTATACAATGAGCAGTTCTTC.

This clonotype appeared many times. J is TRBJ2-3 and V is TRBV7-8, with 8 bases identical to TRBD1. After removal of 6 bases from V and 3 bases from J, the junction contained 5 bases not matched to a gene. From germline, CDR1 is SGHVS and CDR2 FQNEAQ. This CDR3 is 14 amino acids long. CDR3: CASRFRGRTDTQYF. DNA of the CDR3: TGTGCCAGCAGATTCAGGGGGCGGACAGATACGCAGTATTTT.

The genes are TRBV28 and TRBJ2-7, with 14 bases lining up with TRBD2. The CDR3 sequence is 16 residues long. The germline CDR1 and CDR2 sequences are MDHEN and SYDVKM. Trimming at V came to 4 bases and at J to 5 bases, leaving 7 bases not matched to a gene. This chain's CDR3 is CASSSGTSGRNHEQYF. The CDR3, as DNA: TGTGCCAGCAGTTCCGGGACTAGCGGGAGAAACCACGAGCAGTACTTC.

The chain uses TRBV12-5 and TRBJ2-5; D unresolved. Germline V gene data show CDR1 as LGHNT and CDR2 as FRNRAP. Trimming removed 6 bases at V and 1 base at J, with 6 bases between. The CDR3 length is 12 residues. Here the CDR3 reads CASGGIQETQYF. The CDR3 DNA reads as TGTGCTAGTGGAGGGATCCAAGAGACCCAGTACTTC.

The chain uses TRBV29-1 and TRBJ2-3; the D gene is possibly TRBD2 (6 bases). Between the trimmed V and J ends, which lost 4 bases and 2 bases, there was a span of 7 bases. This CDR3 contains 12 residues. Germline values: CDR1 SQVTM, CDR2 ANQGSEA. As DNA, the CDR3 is TGCAGCGTTGTAGCGGACACAGATACGCAGTATTTT. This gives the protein CSVVADTDTQYF.

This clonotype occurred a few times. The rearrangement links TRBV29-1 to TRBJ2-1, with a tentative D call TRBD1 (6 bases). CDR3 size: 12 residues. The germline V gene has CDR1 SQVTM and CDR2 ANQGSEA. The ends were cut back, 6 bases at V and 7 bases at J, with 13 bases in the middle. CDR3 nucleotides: TGCAGCGTCTCCTTGGGGGCGAATGAGCAGTTCTTC. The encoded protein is CSVSLGANEQFF.

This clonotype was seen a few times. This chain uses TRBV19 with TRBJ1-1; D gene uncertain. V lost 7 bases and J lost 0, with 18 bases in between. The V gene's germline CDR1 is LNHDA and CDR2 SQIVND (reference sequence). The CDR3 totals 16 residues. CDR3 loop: CASKRQVDAMNTEAFF. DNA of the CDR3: TGTGCCAGTAAACGCCAGGTTGACGCCATGAACACTGAAGCTTTCTTT.

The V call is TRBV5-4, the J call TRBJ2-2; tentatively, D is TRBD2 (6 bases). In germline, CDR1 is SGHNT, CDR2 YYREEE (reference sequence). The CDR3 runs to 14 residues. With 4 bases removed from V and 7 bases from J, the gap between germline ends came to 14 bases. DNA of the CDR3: TGTGCCAGCAGCCCAACGGGAGAAATCGGGGAGCTGTTTTTT. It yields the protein CASSPTGEIGELFF.

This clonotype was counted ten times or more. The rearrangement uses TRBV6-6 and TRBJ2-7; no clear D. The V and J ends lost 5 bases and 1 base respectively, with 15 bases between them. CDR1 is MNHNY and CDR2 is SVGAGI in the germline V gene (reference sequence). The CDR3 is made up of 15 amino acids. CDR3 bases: TGTGCCAGCAGTCCCCCAGGACCCATTTCCTACGAGCAGTACTTC. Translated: CASSPPGPISYEQYF.

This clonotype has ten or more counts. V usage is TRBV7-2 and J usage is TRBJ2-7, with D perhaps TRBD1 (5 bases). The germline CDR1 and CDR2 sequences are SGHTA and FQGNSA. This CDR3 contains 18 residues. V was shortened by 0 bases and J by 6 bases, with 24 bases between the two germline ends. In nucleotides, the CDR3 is TGTGCCAGCAGCTTAGCGCAGGGTGGCAGTCTAACAAGGGGCGAGCAGTACTTC. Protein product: CASSLAQGGSLTRGEQYF. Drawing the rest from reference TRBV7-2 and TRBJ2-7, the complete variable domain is GAGVSQSPSNKVTEKGKDVELRCDPISGHTALYWYRQSLGQGLEFLIYFQGNSAPDKSGLPSDRFSAERTGGSVSTLTIQRTQQEDSAVYLCASSLAQGGSLTRGEQYFGPGTRLTVT.

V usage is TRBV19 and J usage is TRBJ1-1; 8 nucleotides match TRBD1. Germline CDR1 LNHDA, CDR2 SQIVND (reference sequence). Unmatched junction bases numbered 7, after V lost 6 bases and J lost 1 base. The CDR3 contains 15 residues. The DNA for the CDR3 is TGTGCCAGTAGGGGACAGGTCGGGAGGAACACTGAAGCTTTCTTT. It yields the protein CASRGQVGRNTEAFF. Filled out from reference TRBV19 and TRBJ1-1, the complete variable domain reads DGGITQSPKYLFRKEGQNVTLSCEQNLNHDAMYWYRQDPGQGLRLIYYSQIVNDFQKGDIAEGYSVSREKKESFPLTVTSAQKNPTAFYLCASRGQVGRNTEAFFGQGTRLTVV.

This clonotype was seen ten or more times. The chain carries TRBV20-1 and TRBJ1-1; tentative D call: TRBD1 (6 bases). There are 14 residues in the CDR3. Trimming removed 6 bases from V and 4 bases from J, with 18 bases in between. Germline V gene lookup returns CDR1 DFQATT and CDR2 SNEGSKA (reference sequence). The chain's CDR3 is CSAQPQTGRTEAFF. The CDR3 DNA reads TGCAGTGCACAACCCCAGACAGGCCGCACTGAAGCTTTCTTT.

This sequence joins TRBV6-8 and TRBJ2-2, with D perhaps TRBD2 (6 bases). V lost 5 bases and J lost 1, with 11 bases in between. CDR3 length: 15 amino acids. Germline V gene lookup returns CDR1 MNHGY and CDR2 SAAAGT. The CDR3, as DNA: TGTGCCAGCAGTAGGGGAGGCTGGAACACCGGGGAGCTGTTTTTT. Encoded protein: CASSRGGWNTGELFF.

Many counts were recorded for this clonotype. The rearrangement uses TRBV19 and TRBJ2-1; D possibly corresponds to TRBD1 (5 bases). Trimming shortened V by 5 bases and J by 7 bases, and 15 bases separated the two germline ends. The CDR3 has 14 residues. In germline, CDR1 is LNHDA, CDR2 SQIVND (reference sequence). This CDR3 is CASSPPRVPNEQFF. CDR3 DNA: TGTGCCAGTAGTCCCCCCAGGGTCCCGAATGAGCAGTTCTTC.